This TCR beta chain was recorded in a study of T cells in Graves' hyperthyroidism and ophthalmopathy. Germline trimming cut 4 bases from V and 6 bases from J; bases unmatched to any gene: 12. Germline values: CDR1 SGHTS, CDR2 YDEGEE. This CDR3 comprises 15 residues. This clonotype has at least ten counts. TCR beta CDR3 regions were amplified from RNA. First-round RT-PCR with HTBI primers amplified the TCR CDR3 region. TCRdb called the multiplex PCR reads again in MiXCR, with one record for every CDR3 protein. The table shows about 580,000 distinct CDR3 sequences, with 35% to 55% occurring only once. An absence of ophthalmopathy progression within 18 months meant stable Graves' hyperthyroidism.

This sequence was found in a young woman with Graves' hyperthyroidism. Sequencing input: peripheral blood or thyroid tissue (not recorded which). The chain recombines TRBV5-8 with TRBJ1-2, with 7 bases identical to TRBD1. The CDR3: CASSLMGQSWNGYTF. The CDR3 bases are TGTGCCAGCAGCCTGATGGGACAGTCGTGGAATGGCTACACCTTC.